This T cell receptor beta chain was observed in a study of beta chain features in type 1 diabetes. About the research overall: Cell yields, gender and age were comparable in patients and healthy donors. Examination covered almost 110,000,000 sorted cells spanning all samples.

Study-level results: When VDJ junctions were examined, type 1 diabetes patients showed fewer insertions and more deletions.

Only a few counts were recorded for this clone. The antigen is not known. The whole isolated RNA underwent reverse transcription, so sequencing captured expressed TCRB transcripts. Sequencing was performed with immunoSEQ multiplex PCR; in TCRdb, only in-frame clones are kept and a portion is missing. The sample holds under 800,000 clones; about 14% are singletons and the top ten take 0.09% to 0.095%. Per donor, one heparinised blood draw averaged roughly 110 mL. Germline V lookup: CDR1 SGHTA, CDR2 FQGNSA. There are 19 residues in the CDR3. Trimming at V came to 5 bases and at J to 0 bases, leaving 10 bases not matched to a gene.

V is TRBV7-2 and J is TRBJ2-4; 13 nucleotides align to TRBD2. The sequenced sample was naive CD4+ T cells from blood. The clonotype comes from a man between 18 and 29 years old in good health. Written as DNA, the CDR3 is TGTGCCAGCAGCCTAGGCGGGGGACTAGCGGGACTAGCCAAAAACATTCAGTACTTC. It is translated as CASSLGGGLAGLAKNIQYF.